Sequencing of this T cell receptor (beta chain) was carried out in a study of T cell clonotyping in hematopoietic cell transplantation. The data were produced by immunoSEQ multiplex PCR, yet TCRdb's version contains in-frame clones alone and is incomplete. The top ten clones hold roughly 4.2% of a sample with several thousand clones, around 90% of them seen once. This CDR3 region has 15 residues. V lost 5 bases and J 0 bases, leaving 14 bases between the germline ends. CDR1 MNHEY and CDR2 SVGAGI come from the germline V gene. The chain recombines TRBV6-5 with TRBJ2-7; D possibly uses TRBD1 or TRBD2 (6 bases each). This TCR was recovered from a female patient aged 50-60 years who had an allogeneic stem cell transplant from an unrelated donor, so the T cells may come from the graft donor. Some clones in this sample may be carry-over from other donors' samples. The specimen was PBMCs, collected 180 days after allogeneic stem cell transplant. The CDR3 loop is CASSPDGGSSYEQYV. The DNA of the CDR3 is TGTGCCAGCAGTCCTGACGGGGGCAGCTCCTACGAGCAGTACGTC.